This TCR beta chain is from a study of molecular identifiers for immune sequencing clone quantification. Turning to the study itself: Naive CD8 RNA (roughly 18,000 or 92,000 cells) was divided into five aliquots, with four sequenced.

In this sample, this clonotype turned up many times. Naive CD8 T cells, phenotype CD8+CD4-CCR7+CD45RA+, were sorted. TCRdb recomputed calls from the PCR reads with MiXCR, one row per CDR3 protein. The table includes 35,000 to 45,000 distinct CDR3 sequences, about a fifth detected once. Trimming took off 5 bases at V and 6 bases at J, with 11 bases between the two ends. Germline V lookup: CDR1 SGHVS, CDR2 FNYEAQ. This CDR3 is built from 12 residues. This receptor was obtained from a human donor in good health. Some libraries in this study had Jurkat cell RNA spiked in. The chain joins TRBV7-6 to TRBJ2-7, with D possibly being TRBD1 or TRBD2 (5 bases each). The sequenced material came from naive CD8+ T cells from blood, with Jurkat cell RNA spiked in. Noted subset: FACS-sorted CD8+CD4-CCR7+CD45RA+ naive T cells. CDR3 in amino acids: CASSLGTPEQYF. DNA of the CDR3: TGTGCCAGCAGCCTCGGGACCCCCGAGCAGTACTTC. Using reference TRBV7-6 and TRBJ2-7 for the parts outside the CDR3, the full variable domain is GAGVSQSPRYKVTKRGQDVALRCDPISGHVSLYWYRQALGQGPEFLTYFNYEAQQDKSGLPNDRFSAERPEGSISTLTIQRTEQRDSAMYRCASSLGTPEQYFGPGTRLTVT.